This T cell receptor (beta chain) was recorded in a study of CD8 T cells in ankylosing spondylitis. Study outcomes and limitations: A TCR beta motif made of several highly homologous variants seemed typical of ankylosing spondylitis blood.

Trimming pared 2 bases from V and 3 bases from J, leaving 8 bases between. Germline V gives CDR1 GTSNPN, CDR2 SVGIG (reference sequence). The CDR3 has 12 residues. TCRdb reanalysed the 5' RACE reads using MiXCR and keeps one entry per CDR3 protein. Of a few hundred thousand distinct CDR3 sequences in the sample, less than 25% were seen once. Regarding this clonotype: Its antigen is undetermined.

Source material: blood, either unsorted or a sorted T cell fraction (not recorded which). The sequence derives from a female donor with ankylosing spondylitis or in good health (not recorded which). The gene calls are TRBV30 and TRBJ2-7; D remains ambiguous. In DNA, the CDR3 is TGTGCCTGGAGTAAGGGTAACTACGAGCAGTACTTC. This translates into CAWSKGNYEQYF.